This record covers a single T cell receptor (beta chain). The antigen is undetermined. These data are taken from a study of cytomegalovirus exposure and HLA in healthy donors. Both 60 Vbeta primers and 13 Jbeta primers went into the PCR. Only in-frame clones appear in the TCRdb table, and some are missing; sequencing was by immunoSEQ multiplex PCR. The table has over 80,000 clones, 55% to 85% seen once; the top ten hold approximately 15%. General study points: The productive fraction for most TCR beta V segments was about 90% or about 30% in an earlier analysis. Generally TCR sequences proved uncommon, though certain public TCRs appeared in numerous donors. TCR beta V- and J-gene trimming was later associated with a missense DCLRE1C variant.

CDR1 and CDR2 from the germline V gene are MNHEY and SMNVEV (reference sequence). The trim removed 2 bases at V and 3 bases at J, leaving 1 base unmatched. The CDR3 runs to 14 residues. The clonotype comes from a woman aged 18-35 years in good health and CMV-seropositive. The sequenced sample was PBMCs. The chain uses TRBV27 and TRBJ2-7, with 10 positions matching TRBD1. The CDR3 DNA is TGTGCCAGCAGTTTAGGGACAGGGGTCTACGAGCAGTACTTC. This encodes CASSLGTGVYEQYF.